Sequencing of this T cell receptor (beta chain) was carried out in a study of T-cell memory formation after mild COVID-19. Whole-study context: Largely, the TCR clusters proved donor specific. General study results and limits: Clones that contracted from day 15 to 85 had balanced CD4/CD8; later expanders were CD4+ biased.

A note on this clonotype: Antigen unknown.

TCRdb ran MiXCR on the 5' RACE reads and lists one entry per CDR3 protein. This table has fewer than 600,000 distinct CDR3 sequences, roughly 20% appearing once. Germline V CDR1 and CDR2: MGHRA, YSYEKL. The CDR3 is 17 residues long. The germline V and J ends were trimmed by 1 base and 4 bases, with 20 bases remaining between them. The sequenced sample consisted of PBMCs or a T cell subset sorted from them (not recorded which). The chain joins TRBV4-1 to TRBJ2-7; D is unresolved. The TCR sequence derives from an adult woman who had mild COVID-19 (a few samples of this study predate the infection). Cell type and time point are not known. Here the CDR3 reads CASSQGLTYNLIYEQYF. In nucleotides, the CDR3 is TGCGCCAGCAGCCAAGGGTTGACCTATAACCTGATATACGAGCAGTACTTC.